This is a list of T cell receptor beta chains from one sample in a study of patients and donors after allogeneic stem cell transplantation. TCRdb reprocessed the RT-PCR reads with MiXCR, giving one entry per CDR3 protein. The data hold roughly 200,000 distinct CDR3 sequences, with around two fifths observed a single time. The sample comprised blood, either unsorted or a sorted T cell fraction (not recorded which). These receptors came from a human donor who was either an allogeneic HSCT recipient or a stem cell or donor lymphocyte infusion donor (not recorded which). It is not recorded whose cells these are; they may come from a transplant donor. CDR3s include the opening cysteine and the closing phenylalanine or tryptophan. D genes are given only for firm matches. Size is omitted from some rows. Given values are once, few, many or a class for expanded clones.

abundance: once; j_gene: TRBJ2-2; v_gene: TRBV4-2; d_gene: NA; CDR3aa: CASSHHPGPRGSTGELFF; CDR3nt: TGTGCCAGCAGCCATCATCCGGGACCCCGGGGGAGCACCGGGGAGCTGTTTTTT
abundance: NA; j_gene: TRBJ2-3; v_gene: TRBV7-6; d_gene: TRBD2; CDR3aa: CASSLGSAGFTDTQYF; CDR3nt: TGTGCCAGCAGCTTGGGATCAGCGGGGTTCACAGATACGCAGTATTTT
abundance: few; j_gene: TRBJ2-7; v_gene: TRBV19; d_gene: NA; CDR3aa: CASSRGEYEQYF; CDR3nt: TGTGCCAGTAGTCGTGGAGAGTACGAGCAGTACTTC
abundance: NA; j_gene: TRBJ1-1; v_gene: TRBV29-1; d_gene: NA; CDR3aa: CSAEGDTEAFF; CDR3nt: TGCAGCGCCGAGGGTGACACTGAAGCTTTCTTT
abundance: NA; j_gene: TRBJ2-2; v_gene: TRBV19; d_gene: NA; CDR3aa: CASRSGRGSPRGELFF; CDR3nt: TGTGCCAGTAGGTCCGGGAGAGGGTCGCCCAGGGGGGAGCTGTTTTTT
abundance: NA; j_gene: TRBJ1-1; v_gene: TRBV12-5; d_gene: TRBD1; CDR3aa: CASVSTGENTEAFF; CDR3nt: TGTGCTAGTGTTTCGACAGGGGAGAACACTGAAGCTTTCTTT
abundance: few; j_gene: TRBJ2-3; v_gene: TRBV3-1; d_gene: NA; CDR3aa: CASSQYLGDTQYF; CDR3nt: TGTGCCAGCAGCCAATACTTAGGAGATACGCAGTATTTT
abundance: many; j_gene: TRBJ2-5; v_gene: TRBV27; d_gene: NA; CDR3aa: CASSSGSRAETQYF; CDR3nt: TGTGCCAGCAGTTCTGGGTCTAGGGCGGAGACCCAGTACTTC
abundance: NA; j_gene: TRBJ1-2; v_gene: TRBV14; d_gene: NA; CDR3aa: CASSHETGNYGYTF; CDR3nt: TGTGCCAGCAGCCATGAAACAGGGAACTATGGCTACACCTTC
abundance: NA; j_gene: TRBJ1-1; v_gene: TRBV29-1; d_gene: NA; CDR3aa: CSVSGLPTEAFF; CDR3nt: TGCAGCGTTTCTGGACTGCCCACTGAAGCTTTCTTT
abundance: NA; j_gene: TRBJ2-3; v_gene: TRBV4-3; d_gene: NA; CDR3aa: CASSRRGDADTQYF; CDR3nt: TGCGCCAGCAGCCGGCGAGGCGACGCAGATACGCAGTATTTT
abundance: few; j_gene: TRBJ1-5; v_gene: TRBV2; d_gene: TRBD1; CDR3aa: CASRKDRDNQPQHF; CDR3nt: TGTGCCAGCAGAAAAGACAGGGACAATCAGCCCCAGCATTTT
abundance: NA; j_gene: TRBJ1-1; v_gene: TRBV7-9; d_gene: NA; CDR3aa: CASSLAFGGGDTEAFF; CDR3nt: TGTGCCAGCAGCTTAGCGTTTGGAGGAGGTGATACTGAAGCTTTCTTT
abundance: NA; j_gene: TRBJ2-3; v_gene: TRBV2; d_gene: TRBD1; CDR3aa: CASSGQGWWTDTQYF; CDR3nt: TGTGCCAGCAGTGGACAGGGGTGGTGGACAGATACGCAGTATTTT
abundance: NA; j_gene: TRBJ2-5; v_gene: TRBV7-9; d_gene: NA; CDR3aa: CASSSVGQETQYF; CDR3nt: TGTGCCAGCAGCTCAGTGGGTCAAGAGACCCAGTACTTC
abundance: many; j_gene: TRBJ1-2; v_gene: TRBV19; d_gene: NA; CDR3aa: CASSLDRNYGYTF; CDR3nt: TGTGCCAGTAGCCTAGACAGAAACTATGGCTACACCTTC
abundance: few; j_gene: TRBJ1-3; v_gene: TRBV14; d_gene: NA; CDR3aa: CASSQDGPIWSSGNTIYF; CDR3nt: TGTGCCAGCAGCCAAGATGGGCCCATTTGGAGCTCTGGAAACACCATATATTTT
abundance: few; j_gene: TRBJ1-1; v_gene: TRBV12-3/TRBV12-4; d_gene: NA; CDR3aa: CASTLGFNTEAFF; CDR3nt: TGTGCCAGCACCCTAGGGTTCAACACTGAAGCTTTCTTT
abundance: NA; j_gene: TRBJ1-2; v_gene: TRBV7-9; d_gene: TRBD1; CDR3aa: CASSFNRGPSGTMRYTF; CDR3nt: TGTGCCAGCAGCTTTAACAGGGGACCATCGGGGACTATGCGGTACACCTTC
abundance: NA; j_gene: TRBJ2-3; v_gene: TRBV12-3/TRBV12-4; d_gene: NA; CDR3aa: CASSLKWLVGTDTQYF; CDR3nt: TGTGCCAGCAGTTTAAAATGGCTAGTGGGCACAGATACGCAGTATTTT
abundance: NA; j_gene: TRBJ1-5; v_gene: TRBV20-1; d_gene: NA; CDR3aa: CSASDRDNYGASQPQHF; CDR3nt: TGCAGTGCTAGTGACCGGGACAACTATGGGGCGAGTCAGCCCCAGCATTTT
abundance: NA; j_gene: TRBJ1-4; v_gene: TRBV6-5; d_gene: NA; CDR3aa: CASKKVRNGKLFF; CDR3nt: TGTGCCAGCAAGAAAGTACGGAATGGAAAACTGTTTTTT
abundance: few; j_gene: TRBJ1-6; v_gene: TRBV6-5; d_gene: NA; CDR3aa: CATRTANPYNSPLHF; CDR3nt: TGTGCCACGAGGACAGCCAATCCTTATAATTCACCCCTCCACTTT
abundance: NA; j_gene: TRBJ2-2; v_gene: TRBV12-3/TRBV12-4; d_gene: NA; CDR3aa: CASSYRAGATGELFF; CDR3nt: TGTGCCAGCAGTTACCGGGCAGGGGCCACCGGGGAGCTGTTTTTT
abundance: NA; j_gene: TRBJ2-6; v_gene: TRBV4-3; d_gene: TRBD1; CDR3aa: CASSQGRGQGSSGANVLTF; CDR3nt: TGCGCCAGCAGCCAAGGGCGGGGACAGGGAAGCTCTGGGGCCAACGTCCTGACTTTC
abundance: NA; j_gene: TRBJ1-5; v_gene: TRBV28; d_gene: NA; CDR3aa: CASSRYGDTKQPQHF; CDR3nt: TGTGCCAGCAGCCGCTATGGGGATACAAAGCAGCCCCAGCATTTT
abundance: NA; j_gene: TRBJ2-1; v_gene: TRBV9; d_gene: TRBD2; CDR3aa: CASSAWTSGANEQFF; CDR3nt: TGTGCCAGCAGCGCCTGGACTAGCGGGGCCAATGAGCAGTTCTTC
abundance: many; j_gene: TRBJ1-1; v_gene: TRBV28; d_gene: NA; CDR3aa: CASSPGTVNTEAFF; CDR3nt: TGTGCCAGCAGTCCCGGGACGGTGAACACTGAAGCTTTCTTT
abundance: once; j_gene: TRBJ1-1; v_gene: TRBV7-8; d_gene: NA; CDR3aa: CASSPGAGAETEAFF; CDR3nt: TGTGCCAGCAGCCCGGGGGCGGGGGCGGAGACTGAAGCTTTCTTT
abundance: NA; j_gene: TRBJ1-1; v_gene: TRBV5-6; d_gene: NA; CDR3aa: CASSLYSENTEAFF; CDR3nt: TGTGCCAGCAGCTTGTATTCAGAGAACACTGAAGCTTTCTTT